The present entry profiles one T cell receptor beta chain with its context. These data originate in a study of blood T cell repertoires in COVID-19. Whole-study context: The United States, Italy and Spain provided the acute and convalescent COVID-19 samples. In each case, the material was cDNA or gDNA derived from T cells, B-cell-depleted T cells, or PBMCs.

As processed by the authors: By means of reference gene primer amplification, nucleated cell counts were estimated. The repertoire was sequenced with immunoSEQ multiplex PCR; TCRdb's copy has only in-frame clones and lacks some. The DNA gave D and trimming, while V, J and clone size come from that table. The table has 130,000 to 150,000 clones, 75% to 90% seen once; the top ten hold approximately 3.4%. The V end lost 0 bases, the J end lost 5 bases, and 7 bases lay between the germline ends. Germline lookup yields CDR1 SGHAT and CDR2 FQNNGV. The CDR3 is 13 residues long. Sequenced material: peripheral blood. The genes are TRBV11-2 and TRBJ1-1; D call uncertain. The TCR comes from a man in his 70s who had recovered from COVID-19. The CDR3 is CASSLDRGTEAFF. CDR3 coding DNA: TGTGCCAGCAGCTTAGATCGCGGGACTGAAGCTTTCTTT.